Sequencing of this T cell receptor (beta chain) was carried out in a study of graft-versus-host responses after intestinal transplantation. Assay: immunoSEQ multiplex PCR; the TCRdb copy retains only in-frame clones and omits some. The data hold 88,000 or so clones, with under 90% observed a single time. CDR1 is MNHEY and CDR2 is SVGAGI in the germline V gene. The CDR3 spans 14 residues. V lost 6 bases, J lost 0 bases, and 9 bases lay in between. A note on this clone: Its antigen is not known.

The TCR originated in a human donor who received an intestinal transplant. This sample comprised unstimulated CD4+ T cells sorted from spleen or lymph node cells, obtained before intestinal transplant. The gene calls are TRBV6-5 and TRBJ1-5; the D is unclear. The DNA for the CDR3 is TGTGCCAGCAGCAGAATTAATAGCAATCAGCCCCAGCATTTT. It encodes CASSRINSNQPQHF.